This TCR beta chain came from a study of cytomegalovirus exposure and HLA in healthy donors. Turning to the study itself: Out of a few hundred genotyped donors, roughly 78% belonged to the Caucasian-associated ancestry cluster. Study outcomes and limitations: In a later analysis, TCR beta V- and J-gene trimming was associated with a missense DCLRE1C variant. A later analysis, which compared TCR beta chains of equal frequency, found the HLA-associated ones more clonally expanded.

The PCR ran on 60 Vbeta and 13 Jbeta primers. Libraries were prepared by immunoSEQ multiplex PCR; TCRdb keeps only in-frame clonotypes and omits some of them. The profile shows 200,000 to 250,000 clones, approximately 79% of them singletons. To note about this clone: Antigen: not known.

The TCR originated in a man aged 50 or older in good health and CMV-seronegative. Sample: PBMCs.

The CDR3 region has the DNA TGTGCCAGCAGAATTCCCAGGAACAATCAGCCCCAGCATTTT. Translated: CASRIPRNNQPQHF. The V call is TRBV6-1, the J call TRBJ1-5; D is unresolved. The CDR3 runs 14 residues. CDR1 is MNHNS and CDR2 is SASEGT in the germline V gene. The germline V and J ends were trimmed by 6 bases and 3 bases, with 12 bases remaining between them.